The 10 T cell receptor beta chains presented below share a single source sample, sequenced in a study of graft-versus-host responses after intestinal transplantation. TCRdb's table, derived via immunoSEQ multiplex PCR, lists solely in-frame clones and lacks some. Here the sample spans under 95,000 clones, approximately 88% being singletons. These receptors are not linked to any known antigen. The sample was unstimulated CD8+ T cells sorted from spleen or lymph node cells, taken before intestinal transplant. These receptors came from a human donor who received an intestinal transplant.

The CDR3 nucleotides read TGCGCCAGCAGCTTGGCCGGGACTAGCGGGACCGAGCTGTTTTTT. Its protein is CASSLAGTSGTELFF. The chain uses TRBV5-1 and TRBJ2-2; 13 nucleotides line up with TRBD2. Per the germline V gene, CDR1 is SGHRS and CDR2 is YFSETQ. V was pared by 0 bases and J by 11 bases, with 4 bases of the junction left unmatched. This CDR3 is built from 15 residues.

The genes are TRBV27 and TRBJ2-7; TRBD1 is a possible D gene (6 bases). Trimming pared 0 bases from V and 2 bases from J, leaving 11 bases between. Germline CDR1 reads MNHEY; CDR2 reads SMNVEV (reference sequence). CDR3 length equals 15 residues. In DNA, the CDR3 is TGTGCCAGCAGTTTATCGTGGGACACCACCTACGAGCAGTACTTC. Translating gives CASSLSWDTTYEQYF.

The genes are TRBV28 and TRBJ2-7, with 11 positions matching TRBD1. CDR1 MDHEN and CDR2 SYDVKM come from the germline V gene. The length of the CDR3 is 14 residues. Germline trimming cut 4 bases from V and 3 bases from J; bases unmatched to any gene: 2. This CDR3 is CASSSGTGGYEQYF. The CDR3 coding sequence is TGTGCCAGCAGTTCCGGGACAGGGGGCTACGAGCAGTACTTC.

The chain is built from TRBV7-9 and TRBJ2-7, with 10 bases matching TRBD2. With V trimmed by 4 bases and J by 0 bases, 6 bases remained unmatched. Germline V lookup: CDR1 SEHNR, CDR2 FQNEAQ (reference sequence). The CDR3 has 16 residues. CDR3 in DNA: TGTGCCAGCAGCTCGACAACTAGCGGGGACTCCTACGAGCAGTACTTC. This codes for CASSSTTSGDSYEQYF.

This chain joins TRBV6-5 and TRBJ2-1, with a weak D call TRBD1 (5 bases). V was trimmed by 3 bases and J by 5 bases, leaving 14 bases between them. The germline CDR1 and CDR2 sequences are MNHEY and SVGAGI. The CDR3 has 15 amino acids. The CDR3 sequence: CASSYLQALHNEQFF. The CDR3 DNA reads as TGTGCCAGCAGTTATTTACAGGCCCTGCACAATGAGCAGTTCTTC.

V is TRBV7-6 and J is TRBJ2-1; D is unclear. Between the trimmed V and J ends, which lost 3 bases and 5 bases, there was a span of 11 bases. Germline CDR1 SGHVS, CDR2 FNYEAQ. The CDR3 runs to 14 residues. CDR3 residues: CASSFDQRNNEQFF. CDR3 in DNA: TGTGCCAGCAGCTTTGATCAGCGAAACAATGAGCAGTTCTTC.

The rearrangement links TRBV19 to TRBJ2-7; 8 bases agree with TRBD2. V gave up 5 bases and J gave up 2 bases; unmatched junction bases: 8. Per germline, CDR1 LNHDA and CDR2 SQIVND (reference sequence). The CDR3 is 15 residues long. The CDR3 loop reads CASSSRGSGAYEQYF. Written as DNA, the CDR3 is TGTGCCAGTAGTTCCCGGGGTAGCGGGGCCTACGAGCAGTACTTC. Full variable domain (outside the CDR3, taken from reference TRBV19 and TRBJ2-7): DGGITQSPKYLFRKEGQNVTLSCEQNLNHDAMYWYRQDPGQGLRLIYYSQIVNDFQKGDIAEGYSVSREKKESFPLTVTSAQKNPTAFYLCASSSRGSGAYEQYFGPGTRLTVT.

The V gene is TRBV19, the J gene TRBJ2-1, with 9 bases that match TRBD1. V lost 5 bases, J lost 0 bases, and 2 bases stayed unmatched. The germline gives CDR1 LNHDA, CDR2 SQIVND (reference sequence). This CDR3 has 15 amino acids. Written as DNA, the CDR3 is TGTGCCAGTAGTTTGACAGGGGGCTCCTACAATGAGCAGTTCTTC. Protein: CASSLTGGSYNEQFF.

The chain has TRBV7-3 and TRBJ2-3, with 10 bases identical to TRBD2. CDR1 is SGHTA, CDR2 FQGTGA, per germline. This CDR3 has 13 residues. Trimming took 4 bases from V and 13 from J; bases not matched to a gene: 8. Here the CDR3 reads CASSSREGLAKYF. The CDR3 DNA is TGTGCCAGCAGCTCGCGCGAGGGACTAGCGAAGTATTTT.

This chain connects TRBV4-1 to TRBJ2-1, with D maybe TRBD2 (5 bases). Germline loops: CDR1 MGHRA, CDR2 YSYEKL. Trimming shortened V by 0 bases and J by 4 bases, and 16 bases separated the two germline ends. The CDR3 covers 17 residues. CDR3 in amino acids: CASSQDPPGLVYNEQFF. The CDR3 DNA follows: TGCGCCAGCAGCCAAGATCCACCTGGACTCGTTTACAATGAGCAGTTCTTC.